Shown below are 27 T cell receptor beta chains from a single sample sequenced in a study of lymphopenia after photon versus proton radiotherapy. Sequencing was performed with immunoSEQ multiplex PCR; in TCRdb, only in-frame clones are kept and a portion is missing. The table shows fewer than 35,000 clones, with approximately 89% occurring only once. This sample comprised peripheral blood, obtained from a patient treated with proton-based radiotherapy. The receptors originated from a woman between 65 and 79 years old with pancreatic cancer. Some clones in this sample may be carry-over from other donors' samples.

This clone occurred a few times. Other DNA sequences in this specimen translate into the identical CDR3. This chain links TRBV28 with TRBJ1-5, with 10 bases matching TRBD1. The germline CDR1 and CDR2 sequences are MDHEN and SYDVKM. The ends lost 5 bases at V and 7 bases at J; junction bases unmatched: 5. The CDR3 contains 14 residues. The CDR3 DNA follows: TGTGCCAGCAGTCCCGGGACAGGGGACCAGCCCCAGCATTTT. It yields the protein CASSPGTGDQPQHF.

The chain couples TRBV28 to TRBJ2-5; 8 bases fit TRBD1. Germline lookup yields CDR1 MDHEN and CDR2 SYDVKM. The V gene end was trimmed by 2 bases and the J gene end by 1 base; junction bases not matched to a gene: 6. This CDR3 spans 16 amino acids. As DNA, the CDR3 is TGTGCCAGCAGTTTAATACTGACAGGGGTCCAAGAGACCCAGTACTTC. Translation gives CASSLILTGVQETQYF.

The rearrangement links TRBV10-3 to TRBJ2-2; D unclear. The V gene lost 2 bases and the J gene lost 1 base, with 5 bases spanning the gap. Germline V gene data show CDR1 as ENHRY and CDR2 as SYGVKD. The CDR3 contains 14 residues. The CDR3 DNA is TGTGCCATCAGTGAGGCACAGAACACCGGGGAGCTGTTTTTT. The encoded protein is CAISEAQNTGELFF.

The CDR3 protein is CASSTTVNTEAFF. The CDR3 DNA reads as TGTGCCAGTAGTACAACAGTGAACACTGAAGCTTTCTTT. The rearrangement uses TRBV19 and TRBJ1-1; no definite D call. The germline CDR1 and CDR2 sequences are LNHDA and SQIVND (reference sequence). The CDR3 has 13 residues. Trimming stripped 4 bases from V and 0 bases from J, with 6 bases between.

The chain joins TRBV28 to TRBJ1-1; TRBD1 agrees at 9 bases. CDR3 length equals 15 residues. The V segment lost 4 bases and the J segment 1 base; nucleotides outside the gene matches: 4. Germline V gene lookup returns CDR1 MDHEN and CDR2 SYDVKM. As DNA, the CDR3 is TGTGCCAGCAGTTCGGGGACAGGGACGAACACTGAAGCTTTCTTT. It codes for CASSSGTGTNTEAFF.

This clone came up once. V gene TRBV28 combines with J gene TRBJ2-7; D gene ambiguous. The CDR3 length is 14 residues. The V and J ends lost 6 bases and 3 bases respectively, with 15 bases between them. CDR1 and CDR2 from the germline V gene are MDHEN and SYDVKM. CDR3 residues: CASSLEPLLYEQYF. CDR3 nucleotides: TGTGCCAGCAGCCTAGAACCACTCCTCTACGAGCAGTACTTC.

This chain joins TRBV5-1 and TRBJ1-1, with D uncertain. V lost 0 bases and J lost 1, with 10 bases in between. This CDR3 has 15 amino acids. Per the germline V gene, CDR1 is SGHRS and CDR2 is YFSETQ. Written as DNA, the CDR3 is TGCGCCAGCAGCTTGGGGGATCGGGCGAACACTGAAGCTTTCTTT. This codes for CASSLGDRANTEAFF.

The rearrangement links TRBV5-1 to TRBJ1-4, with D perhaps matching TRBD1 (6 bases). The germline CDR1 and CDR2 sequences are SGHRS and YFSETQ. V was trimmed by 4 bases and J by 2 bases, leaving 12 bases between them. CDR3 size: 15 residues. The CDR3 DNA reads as TGCGCCAGCAGCCTAGGGGGGACCACTAATGAAAAACTGTTTTTT. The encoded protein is CASSLGGTTNEKLFF.

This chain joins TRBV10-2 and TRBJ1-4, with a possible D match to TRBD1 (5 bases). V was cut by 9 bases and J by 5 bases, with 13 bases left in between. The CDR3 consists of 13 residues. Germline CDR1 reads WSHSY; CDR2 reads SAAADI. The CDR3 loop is CASARDPNEKLFF. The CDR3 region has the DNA TGCGCCAGTGCCCGGGACCCGAATGAAAAACTGTTTTTT.

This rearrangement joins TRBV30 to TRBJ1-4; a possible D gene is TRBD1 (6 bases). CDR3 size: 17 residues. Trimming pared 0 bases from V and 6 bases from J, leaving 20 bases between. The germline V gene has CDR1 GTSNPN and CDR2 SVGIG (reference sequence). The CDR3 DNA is TGTGCCTGGAGTGTATTTGGCTTGGGCAGGGGAGATGAAAAACTGTTTTTT. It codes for CAWSVFGLGRGDEKLFF.

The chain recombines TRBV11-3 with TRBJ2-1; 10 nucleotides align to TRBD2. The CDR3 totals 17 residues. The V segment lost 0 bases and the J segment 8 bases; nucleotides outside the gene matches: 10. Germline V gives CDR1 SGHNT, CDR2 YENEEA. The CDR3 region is CASSLEGAAGGRYEQFF. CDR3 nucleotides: TGTGCCAGCAGCTTAGAGGGTGCAGCGGGAGGGCGTTATGAGCAGTTCTTC.

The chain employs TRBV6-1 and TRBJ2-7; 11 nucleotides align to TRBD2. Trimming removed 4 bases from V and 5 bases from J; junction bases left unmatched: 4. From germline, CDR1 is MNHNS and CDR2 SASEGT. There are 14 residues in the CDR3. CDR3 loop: CASSATSGIDEQYF. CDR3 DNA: TGTGCCAGCAGTGCGACTAGCGGGATCGACGAGCAGTACTTC.

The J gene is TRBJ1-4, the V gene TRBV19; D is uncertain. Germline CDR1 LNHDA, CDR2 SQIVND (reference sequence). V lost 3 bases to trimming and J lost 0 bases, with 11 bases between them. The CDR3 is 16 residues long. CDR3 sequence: CASSMERSATNEKLFF. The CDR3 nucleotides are TGTGCCAGTAGTATGGAGAGGTCTGCAACTAATGAAAAACTGTTTTTT.

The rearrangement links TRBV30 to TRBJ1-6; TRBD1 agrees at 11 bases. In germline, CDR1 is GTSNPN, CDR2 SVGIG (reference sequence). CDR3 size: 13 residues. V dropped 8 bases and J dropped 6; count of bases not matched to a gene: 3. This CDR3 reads CAIGTGGNSPLHF. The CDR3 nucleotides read TGTGCCATCGGGACAGGGGGTAATTCACCCCTCCACTTT.

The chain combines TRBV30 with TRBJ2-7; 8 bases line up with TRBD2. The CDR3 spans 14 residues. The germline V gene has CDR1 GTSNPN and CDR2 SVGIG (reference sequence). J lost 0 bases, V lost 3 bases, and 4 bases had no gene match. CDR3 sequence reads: CAWRKRGPSYEQYF. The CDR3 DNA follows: TGTGCCTGGAGGAAGCGGGGGCCCTCCTACGAGCAGTACTTC.

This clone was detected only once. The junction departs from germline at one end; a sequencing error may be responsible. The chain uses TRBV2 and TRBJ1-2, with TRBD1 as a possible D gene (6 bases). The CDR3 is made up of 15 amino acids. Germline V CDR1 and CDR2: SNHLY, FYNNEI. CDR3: CASREPRGTNYGYTF. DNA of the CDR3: TGTGCCAGCCGTGAGCCCAGGGGCACTAACTATGGCTACACCTTC. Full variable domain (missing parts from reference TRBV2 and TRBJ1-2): EPEVTQTPSHQVTQMGQEVILRCVPISNHLYFYWYRQILGQKVEFLVSFYNNEISEKSEIFDDQFSVERPDGSNFTLKIRSTKLEDSAMYFCASREPRGTNYGYTFGSGTRLTVV.

CDR3 nucleotides: TGCGCCAGCAGCCGAACTAGCGGGGTTCAAGAGACCCAGTACTTC. It is translated as CASSRTSGVQETQYF. The J gene is TRBJ2-5, the V gene TRBV4-1; TRBD2 agrees at 10 bases. Germline V gene lookup returns CDR1 MGHRA and CDR2 YSYEKL. This CDR3 comprises 15 residues. J lost 2 bases, V lost 4 bases, and 4 bases had no gene match.

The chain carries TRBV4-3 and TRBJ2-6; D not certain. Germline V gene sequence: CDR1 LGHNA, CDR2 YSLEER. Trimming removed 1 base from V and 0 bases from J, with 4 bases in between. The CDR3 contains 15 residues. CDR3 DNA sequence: TGCGCCAGCAGCCAAGGGGGCTCTGGGGCCAACGTCCTGACTTTC. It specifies CASSQGGSGANVLTF.

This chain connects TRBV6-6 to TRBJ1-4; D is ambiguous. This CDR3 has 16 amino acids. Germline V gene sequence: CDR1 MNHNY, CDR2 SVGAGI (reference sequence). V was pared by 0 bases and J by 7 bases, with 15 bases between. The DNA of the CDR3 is TGTGCCAGCAGTTACTCGAGGCTTCGGGTTGTTGAAAAACTGTTTTTT. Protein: CASSYSRLRVVEKLFF.

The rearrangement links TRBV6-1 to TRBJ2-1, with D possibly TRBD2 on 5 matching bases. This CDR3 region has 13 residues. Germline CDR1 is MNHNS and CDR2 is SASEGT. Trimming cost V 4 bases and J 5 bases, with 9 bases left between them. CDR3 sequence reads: CASSARADNEQFF. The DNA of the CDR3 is TGTGCCAGCAGTGCAAGAGCGGACAATGAGCAGTTCTTC.

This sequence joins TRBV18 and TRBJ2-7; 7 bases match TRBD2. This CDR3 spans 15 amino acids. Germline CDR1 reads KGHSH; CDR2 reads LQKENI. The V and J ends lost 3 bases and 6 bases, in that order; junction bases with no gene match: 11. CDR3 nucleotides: TGTGCCAGCTCACCTGGTGTTTGGGAGGGCCTCGAGCAGTACTTC. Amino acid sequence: CASSPGVWEGLEQYF.

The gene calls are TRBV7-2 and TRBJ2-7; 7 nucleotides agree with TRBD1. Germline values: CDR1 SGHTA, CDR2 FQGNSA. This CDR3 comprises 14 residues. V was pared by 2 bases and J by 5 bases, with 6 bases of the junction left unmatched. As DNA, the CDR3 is TGTGCCAGCAGCTTAAGCCCGACAGGGAACGAGCAGTACTTC. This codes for CASSLSPTGNEQYF. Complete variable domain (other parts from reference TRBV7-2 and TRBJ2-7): GAGVSQSPSNKVTEKGKDVELRCDPISGHTALYWYRQSLGQGLEFLIYFQGNSAPDKSGLPSDRFSAERTGGSVSTLTIQRTQQEDSAVYLCASSLSPTGNEQYFGPGTRLTVT.

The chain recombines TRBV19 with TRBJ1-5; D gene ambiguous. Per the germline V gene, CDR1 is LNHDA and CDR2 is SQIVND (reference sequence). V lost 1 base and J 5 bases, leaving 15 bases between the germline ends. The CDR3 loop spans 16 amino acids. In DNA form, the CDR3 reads TGTGCCAGTAGTATAGTTTGGTCGGCGGACGATCAGCCCCAGCATTTT. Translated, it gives CASSIVWSADDQPQHF. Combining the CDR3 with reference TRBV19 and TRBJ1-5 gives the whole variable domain DGGITQSPKYLFRKEGQNVTLSCEQNLNHDAMYWYRQDPGQGLRLIYYSQIVNDFQKGDIAEGYSVSREKKESFPLTVTSAQKNPTAFYLCASSIVWSADDQPQHFGDGTRLSIL.

CDR3 DNA: TGTGCCAGCTCACCCCAGGACAGCTCTGGAAACACCATATATTTT. Protein: CASSPQDSSGNTIYF. J is TRBJ1-3 and V is TRBV18, with D possibly matching TRBD1 (6 bases). The germline V gene has CDR1 KGHSH and CDR2 LQKENI. With 3 bases removed from V and 0 bases from J, the gap between germline ends came to 9 bases. The CDR3 runs to 15 residues.

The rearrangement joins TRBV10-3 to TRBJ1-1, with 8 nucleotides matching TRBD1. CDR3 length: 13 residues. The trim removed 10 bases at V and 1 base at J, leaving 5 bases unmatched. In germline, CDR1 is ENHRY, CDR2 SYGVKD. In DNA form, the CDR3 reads TGTGCCACCGGGACAGGAGCGAACACTGAAGCTTTCTTT. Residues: CATGTGANTEAFF.

The CDR3 DNA is TGTGCCTGGAGTTTACTAGCGGGAGACTCAGATACGCAGTATTTT. This encodes CAWSLLAGDSDTQYF. The rearrangement uses TRBV30 and TRBJ2-3, with 11 bases identical to TRBD2. This CDR3 is built from 15 residues. From germline, CDR1 is GTSNPN and CDR2 SVGIG (reference sequence). Trimming took 2 bases from V and 4 from J; bases not matched to a gene: 5.

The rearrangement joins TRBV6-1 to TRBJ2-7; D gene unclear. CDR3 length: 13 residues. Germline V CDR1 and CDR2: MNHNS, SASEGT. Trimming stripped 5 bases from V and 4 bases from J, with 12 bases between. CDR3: CASSYGWLYEQYF. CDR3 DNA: TGTGCCAGCAGTTATGGGTGGCTGTACGAGCAGTACTTC.